The 28 T cell receptor beta chains in this list originate from one sample, sequenced in a study of cytomegalovirus exposure and HLA in healthy donors. The study ran its PCR with 60 Vbeta and 13 Jbeta primers. Some clones are missing from TCRdb's copy, which holds only in-frame ones; the method was immunoSEQ multiplex PCR. The table records a few hundred thousand clones, around 90% of them present only once. Sequencing input: PBMCs. Receptor source: a girl aged 2 to 9 in good health and CMV-seronegative.

The rearrangement links TRBV5-6 to TRBJ2-3, with TRBD2 matching 7 bases. V trimming: 7 bases; J trimming: 4 bases; junction bases outside the gene matches: 15. The CDR3 consists of 16 residues. From germline, CDR1 is SGHDT and CDR2 YYEEEE. The CDR3 is CASRSGGRGWADTQYF. Here the CDR3 DNA reads TGTGCCAGCCGATCGGGCGGGAGAGGGTGGGCAGATACGCAGTATTTT.

In nucleotides, the CDR3 is TGTGCCAGCATCGGACTAGATCGAGTCGGAACAGATACGCAGTATTTT. Its translation: CASIGLDRVGTDTQYF. The chain employs TRBV2 and TRBJ2-3, with 7 nucleotides matching TRBD2. V lost 7 bases and J lost 3; bases outside the gene matches: 13. Germline V gene lookup returns CDR1 SNHLY and CDR2 FYNNEI. The CDR3 consists of 16 residues.

The chain employs TRBV21-1 and TRBJ1-1; TRBD1 is the table's D call and was not checked against the DNA. TRBV21-1 is termed a pseudogene. This CDR3 contains 12 residues. CDR3 bases: TGTGCCAGGGACAGGGGGAACACTGAAGCTTTCTTT. The encoded protein is CARDRGNTEAFF.

The J gene is TRBJ2-5, the V gene TRBV7-6; 7 bases match TRBD1. Germline trimming cut 5 bases from V and 5 bases from J; bases unmatched to any gene: 5. The V gene's germline CDR1 is SGHVS and CDR2 FNYEAQ. CDR3 length: 13 amino acids. CDR3 coding DNA: TGTGCCAGCAGCCGACAGGGAATCGAGACCCAGTACTTC. Its protein product is CASSRQGIETQYF.

The J gene is TRBJ1-1, the V gene TRBV19; no firm D call. Trimming removed 5 bases from V and 0 bases from J, with 13 bases in between. The CDR3 is 15 residues long. The V gene's germline CDR1 is LNHDA and CDR2 SQIVND (reference sequence). The CDR3 DNA sequence: TGTGCCAGTAGTCCCGGGGAGGCTTTGAACACTGAAGCTTTCTTT. It codes for CASSPGEALNTEAFF.

J is TRBJ2-7 and V is TRBV5-5; 12 nucleotides align to TRBD2. CDR3 size: 16 residues. Looked up from germline, CDR1 is SGHKS and CDR2 is YYEKEE (reference sequence). V was pared by 4 bases and J by 1 base, with 6 bases of the junction left unmatched. CDR3 DNA: TGTGCCAGCAGCCTACTAGCGGGGGGTAGTTCCTACGAGCAGTACTTC. It is translated as CASSLLAGGSSYEQYF. Variable domain in full (rest from reference TRBV5-5 and TRBJ2-7): DAGVTQSPTHLIKTRGQQVTLRCSPISGHKSVSWYQQVLGQGPQFIFQYYEKEERGRGNFPDRFSARQFPNYSSELNVNALLLGDSALYLCASSLLAGGSSYEQYFGPGTRLTVT.

This chain uses TRBV18 with TRBJ1-5; D is possibly TRBD1 (5 bases). The CDR3 is 15 amino acids. Germline V CDR1 and CDR2: KGHSH, LQKENI. Trimming removed 4 bases at V and 3 bases at J, with 13 bases between. The CDR3 DNA follows: TGTGCCAGCTCACTCGTGACAGTCATCAATCAGCCCCAGCATTTT. Translated: CASSLVTVINQPQHF.

CDR3 coding DNA: TGTGCCAGCAGTGGGGACAGGGGGTATAATTCACCCCTCCACTTT. This codes for CASSGDRGYNSPLHF. The chain uses TRBV27 and TRBJ1-6, with TRBD1 identical over 11 bases. The CDR3 length is 15 residues. Germline V gene data show CDR1 as MNHEY and CDR2 as SMNVEV (reference sequence). The V gene end was trimmed by 5 bases and the J gene end by 4 bases; junction bases not matched to a gene: 1.

This clone was seen a single time. The rearrangement links TRBV9 to TRBJ1-5, with 7 positions matching TRBD1. The CDR3 covers 14 residues. The ends lost 1 base at V and 7 bases at J; junction bases unmatched: 5. The germline V gene has CDR1 SGDLS and CDR2 YYNGEE. CDR3 bases: TGTGCCAGCAGCGTAAGCCCAGGGGGGCAGCCCCAGCATTTT. Amino acid sequence: CASSVSPGGQPQHF.

The CDR3 bases are TGTGCCACCAGCAGTGGCACCGGGGAGCTGTTTTTT. This translates into CATSSGTGELFF. V and J are TRBV6-5 and TRBJ2-2; D is unresolved. CDR3 length: 12 residues. Germline loops: CDR1 MNHEY, CDR2 SVGAGI. Trimming removed 10 bases from V and 4 bases from J, with 10 bases in between.

Regarding this clone: The junction does not match germline at one end; this may be a read error. Here the CDR3 DNA reads TGTGCTAGTGGTTTGGTGCTAGCGGGAGGCACGGTCTTC. Translated: CASGLVLAGGTVF. This chain links TRBV12-5 with TRBJ2-1; 11 nucleotides line up with TRBD2. The CDR3 consists of 13 residues. Looked up from germline, CDR1 is LGHNT and CDR2 is FRNRAP.

The gene calls are TRBV5-4 and TRBJ2-5; 10 bases are shared with TRBD1. J was trimmed by 2 bases and V by 4 bases; bases with no gene match: 5. The CDR3 length is 15 residues. Germline CDR1 is SGHNT and CDR2 is YYREEE (reference sequence). The CDR3 DNA is TGTGCCAGCAGCCAATTGGACAGGGGGCAAGAGACCCAGTACTTC. It codes for CASSQLDRGQETQYF.

This clone was observed a single time. This chain's CDR3 is CASSLGVIEQFF. The CDR3 DNA sequence: TGTGCCAGCAGCCTCGGGGTGATTGAGCAGTTCTTC. The chain has TRBV7-2 and TRBJ2-1; D may be TRBD2 (5 bases). This CDR3 is built from 12 residues. Germline V gives CDR1 SGHTA, CDR2 FQGNSA. V was clipped by 5 bases and J by 9 bases, with 11 bases between them.

V gene TRBV2 combines with J gene TRBJ2-1; TRBD1 agrees at 7 bases. Looked up from germline, CDR1 is SNHLY and CDR2 is FYNNEI. The CDR3 spans 15 residues. With 8 bases clipped from V and 5 bases from J, the junction kept 12 bases outside the gene matches. This CDR3 is CASGRRDSLNNEQFF. For the CDR3, the DNA is TGTGCCAGCGGCCGCCGGGACAGCCTCAACAATGAGCAGTTCTTC. The full variable domain, with the rest looked up from reference TRBV2 and TRBJ2-1, is EPEVTQTPSHQVTQMGQEVILRCVPISNHLYFYWYRQILGQKVEFLVSFYNNEISEKSEIFDDQFSVERPDGSNFTLKIRSTKLEDSAMYFCASGRRDSLNNEQFFGPGTRLTVL.

V usage is TRBV29-1 and J usage is TRBJ2-5; unclear D gene. There are 13 residues in the CDR3. V lost 4 bases and J 4 bases, leaving 13 bases between the germline ends. Per the germline V gene, CDR1 is SQVTM and CDR2 is ANQGSEA. CDR3 in DNA: TGCAGCGTTGTCGACTCCTCGGCAGAGACCCAGTACTTC. It codes for CSVVDSSAETQYF.

The chain recombines TRBV7-9 with TRBJ1-1; no definite D call. CDR1 is SEHNR and CDR2 is FQNEAQ in the germline V gene (reference sequence). The V end lost 6 bases, the J end lost 6 bases, and 11 bases lay between the germline ends. The CDR3 is 12 residues long. CDR3 nucleotides: TGTGCCAGCAGTATCTCAGGCGCTGAAGCTTTCTTT. Translating it yields CASSISGAEAFF.

CDR3 DNA sequence: TGCGCCAGCAGCCCGGACTTACAGGGCCACGAGCAGTACTTC. Its translation: CASSPDLQGHEQYF. The chain combines TRBV5-1 with TRBJ2-7; D possibly corresponds to TRBD1 (6 bases). This CDR3 is 14 amino acids long. The V gene lost 4 bases and the J gene lost 5 bases, with 16 bases spanning the gap. Germline V gives CDR1 SGHRS, CDR2 YFSETQ.

The CDR3 DNA reads as TGCGCCAGCAGCTGGACAGGGGATTTGGGCACTGAAGCTTTCTTT. It specifies CASSWTGDLGTEAFF. The chain carries TRBV5-1 and TRBJ1-1, with 9 bases aligning to TRBD1. Germline assignment: CDR1 SGHRS and CDR2 YFSETQ. The CDR3 is 15 residues long. The V gene end was trimmed by 3 bases and the J gene end by 4 bases; junction bases not matched to a gene: 7.

The chain links TRBV28 to TRBJ1-4, with TRBD1 matching 9 bases. CDR1 and CDR2 (germline): MDHEN, SYDVKM. CDR3 length: 12 residues. Trimming removed 2 bases from V and 11 bases from J; junction bases left unmatched: 0. The DNA of the CDR3 is TGTGCCAGCAGTTTAGGGACAGGGAAACTGTTTTTT. Translating it yields CASSLGTGKLFF.

The chain is built from TRBV5-4 and TRBJ2-1, with 7 bases lining up with TRBD1. Trimming removed 9 bases from V and 7 bases from J; junction bases left unmatched: 13. CDR3 length: 14 residues. Germline loops: CDR1 SGHNT, CDR2 YYREEE (reference sequence). CDR3 nucleotide sequence: TGTGCCACCCTAGATACGGGACAGTTAAATGAGCAGTTCTTC. It yields the protein CATLDTGQLNEQFF. Based on the CDR3 plus reference TRBV5-4 and TRBJ2-1, the full variable domain is ETGVTQSPTHLIKTRGQQVTLRCSSQSGHNTVSWYQQALGQGPQFIFQYYREEENGRGNFPPRFSGLQFPNYSSELNVNALELDDSALYLCATLDTGQLNEQFFGPGTRLTVL.

The V gene is TRBV29-1, the J gene TRBJ2-2, with 7 bases lining up with TRBD2. With 4 bases clipped from V and 4 bases from J, the junction kept 6 bases outside the gene matches. The CDR3 runs to 14 residues. CDR1 is SQVTM and CDR2 is ANQGSEA in the germline V gene. The CDR3 DNA follows: TGCAGCGTTGCGATAGGGACTACCACCGGGGAGCTGTTTTTT. As protein: CSVAIGTTTGELFF.

The chain couples TRBV25-1 to TRBJ2-7; the match to TRBD1 covers 8 bases. Germline loops: CDR1 MGHDK, CDR2 SYGVNS. Unmatched junction bases numbered 7, after V lost 3 bases and J lost 6 bases. This CDR3 has 14 residues. The CDR3 nucleotides are TGTGCCAGCAGTGATCGGCAGGGGGCACGCGAGCAGTACTTC. As protein: CASSDRQGAREQYF.

The rearrangement uses TRBV5-1 and TRBJ2-7; 8 bases map to TRBD1. CDR1 is SGHRS, CDR2 YFSETQ, per germline. There are 14 residues in the CDR3. The J segment lost 4 bases and the V segment lost 0 bases, leaving 3 bases of the junction unmatched. The CDR3 here is CASSLGRDRYEQYF. The CDR3 DNA reads TGCGCCAGCAGCTTGGGAAGGGACAGGTACGAGCAGTACTTC.

A single count supports this clone. This chain joins TRBV2 and TRBJ1-4, with D possibly TRBD1 on 5 matching bases. Per germline, CDR1 SNHLY and CDR2 FYNNEI. With 4 bases removed from V and 3 bases from J, the gap between germline ends came to 12 bases. CDR3 size: 15 residues. The CDR3 spells CASSGGWGANEKLFF. CDR3 in DNA: TGTGCCAGCAGTGGGGGATGGGGCGCTAATGAAAAACTGTTTTTT.

This chain uses TRBV19 with TRBJ1-1; possible D gene TRBD1, 5 bases. This CDR3 has 16 amino acids. Trimming removed 1 base from V and 0 bases from J, with 12 bases in between. Germline loops: CDR1 LNHDA, CDR2 SQIVND (reference sequence). The DNA of the CDR3 is TGTGCCAGTAGTATAGGGGGCAGAAGCATGAACACTGAAGCTTTCTTT. The encoded protein is CASSIGGRSMNTEAFF.

This clone was seen a single time. The chain has TRBV5-4 and TRBJ2-5, with a tentative D call TRBD2 (5 bases). This CDR3 has 13 residues. The ends were cut back, 0 bases at V and 5 bases at J, with 8 bases in the middle. In germline, CDR1 is SGHNT, CDR2 YYREEE (reference sequence). CDR3 nucleotide sequence: TGTGCCAGCAGCTTGGCGGGAAGTGAGACCCAGTACTTC. Translation: CASSLAGSETQYF.

The V call is TRBV18, the J call TRBJ1-6; unclear D gene. V lost 6 bases and J 0 bases, leaving 15 bases between the germline ends. Germline CDR1 is KGHSH and CDR2 is LQKENI. CDR3 length equals 17 residues. CDR3 region: CASSRGVGSSYNSPLHF. The CDR3 DNA sequence: TGTGCCAGCTCGCGGGGAGTAGGGAGCTCCTATAATTCACCCCTCCACTTT.

The rearrangement joins TRBV11-2 to TRBJ2-4, with a tentative D call TRBD2 (6 bases). The CDR3 contains 16 residues. Looked up from germline, CDR1 is SGHAT and CDR2 is FQNNGV. V lost 5 bases and J lost 0, with 14 bases in between. Written as DNA, the CDR3 is TGTGCCAGCAGCCCGAACGCGGGACTAGCCAAAAACATTCAGTACTTC. Its protein product is CASSPNAGLAKNIQYF.